This T cell receptor (beta chain) was profiled in a study of T cell repertoires in cytomegalovirus infection. Study-wide points: Dominating the ex vivo response were HLA-C-restricted CMV-specific TCR beta clonotypes.

The germline V gene has CDR1 SQVTM and CDR2 ANQGSEA. V was trimmed by 2 bases and J by 5 bases, leaving 18 bases between them. CDR3 size: 15 residues. TCRdb reprocessed the reads via MiXCR and lists one record per CDR3 protein. The data hold fewer than 850,000 distinct CDR3 sequences, with just under 30% observed a single time. To note about this clonotype: Its target is unknown.

The sample was cultured CD8+ T cells from PBMCs, taken from culture after CMV antigen stimulation. The genes are TRBV29-1 and TRBJ2-5, with D possibly TRBD1 on 6 matching bases. The sequence came from a human donor in good health (CMV status not recorded). Some clones in this sample may be carry-over from other donors' samples. Written as DNA, the CDR3 is TGCAGCGTTGAACAGAGGCAGCCCCAGGGGGAGACCCAGTACTTC. Amino acid sequence: CSVEQRQPQGETQYF.